This entry describes one TCR beta chain. As processed by the authors: Amplification of reference gene primers provided the estimated nucleated cell counts. Here immunoSEQ multiplex PCR was the method, and the copy in TCRdb shows in-frame clones only, minus some. Clonal size and the V and J genes are those of that table, whereas D and trimming came from the DNA. This table has about 210,000 clones, 75% to 85% appearing once. It was during active infection that Seattle patients were enrolled and then longitudinally followed. The entry originates in a study of blood T cell repertoires in COVID-19. Study-wide context: The study drew acute and convalescent COVID-19 samples from the United States, Italy and Spain.

From germline, CDR1 is KGHSH and CDR2 LQKENI. V lost 1 base and J 8 bases, leaving 9 bases between the germline ends. CDR3 size: 14 residues. The sequence was collected from a woman between 70 and 85 years old with COVID-19, enrolled during active disease. Sequencing was performed on peripheral blood. The V call is TRBV18, the J call TRBJ1-6; no firm D call. CDR3 amino acids: CASSPREADSPLHF. DNA for the CDR3: TGTGCCAGCTCACCACGAGAGGCTGATTCACCCCTCCACTTT.